This entry is about one TCR beta chain. Clones were sequenced by immunoSEQ multiplex PCR, and TCRdb holds only the in-frame ones, with some missing. The profile covers about 36,000 clones, with just over 90% appearing a single time and 0.19% taken by the ten largest. The record originates from a study of monozygotic twins with cystic fibrosis. The CDR3 has 13 amino acids. Germline loops: CDR1 MNHEY, CDR2 SMNVEV (reference sequence). V was clipped by 6 bases and J by 12 bases, with 21 bases between them. The rearrangement joins TRBV27 to TRBJ2-7; TRBD2 might be the D (6 bases). The sequence was collected from a boy between 2 and 10 years old with cystic fibrosis. Sequencing used blood. This chain's CDR3 is CASSTTLSSAPYF. The CDR3 region has the DNA TGTGCCAGCAGCACCACTCTATCTAGCGCCCCGTACTTC.